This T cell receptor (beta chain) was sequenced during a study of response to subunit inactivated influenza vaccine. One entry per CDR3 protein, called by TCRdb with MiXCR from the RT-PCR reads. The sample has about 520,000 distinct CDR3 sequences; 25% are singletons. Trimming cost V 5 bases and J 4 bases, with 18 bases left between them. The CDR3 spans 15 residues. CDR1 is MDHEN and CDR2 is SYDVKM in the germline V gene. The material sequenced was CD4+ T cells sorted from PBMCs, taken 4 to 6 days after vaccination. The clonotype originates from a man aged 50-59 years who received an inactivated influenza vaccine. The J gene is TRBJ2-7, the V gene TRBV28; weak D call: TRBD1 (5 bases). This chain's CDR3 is CASSVMVGAIYEQYF. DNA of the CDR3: TGTGCCAGCAGTGTCATGGTTGGGGCGATATACGAGCAGTACTTC.